There are a few counts of the clone carrying this TCR beta chain. These data are taken from a study of T-cell memory formation after mild COVID-19. Between the trimmed V and J ends, which lost 2 bases and 7 bases, there was a span of 17 bases. CDR3 length: 15 residues. MiXCR, applied by TCRdb to the 5' RACE reads, yields one record per CDR3 protein. This sample carries under 200,000 distinct CDR3 sequences, 30% to 35% of them seen once, and the ten largest clones take about 11%. The receptor's source is an adult woman who had mild COVID-19 (a few samples of this study predate the infection). Cell type and time point are not known. Material for sequencing was PBMCs or a T cell subset sorted from them (not recorded which). The V and J genes are TRBV12-3 or TRBV12-4 and TRBJ1-2, with D perhaps TRBD1 (5 bases). The DNA for the CDR3 is TGTGCCAGCAGTTTAACGCTCCCTAGGGGCTCTGGCTACACCTTC. It translates to CASSLTLPRGSGYTF.